This T cell receptor beta chain was retrieved from a study of graft-versus-host responses after intestinal transplantation. This CDR3 has 13 amino acids. Germline CDR1 is MGHDK and CDR2 is SYGVNS. Trimming stripped 7 bases from V and 4 bases from J, with 13 bases between. Data came from immunoSEQ multiplex PCR; TCRdb stores just in-frame clones and leaves some out. The repertoire has over 70,000 clones, around four fifths of them found once; the top ten carry roughly 17%. A word on this clone: Its target is unknown.

Sequencing used unstimulated CD8+ T cells sorted from spleen or lymph node cells, obtained before intestinal transplant. This TCR was recovered from a human donor who received an intestinal transplant. The gene calls are TRBV25-1 and TRBJ2-5; D is ambiguous. CDR3 sequence: CASIGPIPETQYF. In DNA, the CDR3 is TGTGCCAGCATCGGGCCGATCCCAGAGACCCAGTACTTC.